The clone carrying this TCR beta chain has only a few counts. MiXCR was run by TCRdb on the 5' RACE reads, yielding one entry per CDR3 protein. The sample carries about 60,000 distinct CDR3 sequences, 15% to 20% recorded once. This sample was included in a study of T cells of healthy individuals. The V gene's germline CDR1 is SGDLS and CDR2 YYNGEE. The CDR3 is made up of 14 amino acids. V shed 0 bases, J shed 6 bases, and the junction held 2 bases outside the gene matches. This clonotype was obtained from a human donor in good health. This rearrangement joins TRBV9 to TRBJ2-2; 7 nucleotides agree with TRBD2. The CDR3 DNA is TGTGCCAGCAGCGTAGTACTAGCGTCCGGGGAGCTGTTTTTT. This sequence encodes CASSVVLASGELFF.